This is a list of T cell receptor beta chains from one sample in a study of T cell responses to AZD1222 COVID-19 vaccine. Clones were read by immunoSEQ multiplex PCR, and TCRdb kept only the in-frame ones, dropping some. The table lists over 150,000 clones, under 95% of them singletons, with 18% in the top ten. Sequencing was performed on peripheral blood, taken on day 0 of AZD1222 vaccination. These receptors all come from an adult in good health. Each CDR3 is given with its conserved first and last residue. D genes are given only for firm matches. The size of a clone is reported for some rows only, either as once, few or many, or as a class for expanded clones.

D gene	clone size	J gene	V gene	CDR3 DNA	CDR3 protein
NA	NA	TRBJ1-4	TRBV7-2	TGTGCCAGCAGCTTATTCGGGGAGAATAAAAAACTGTTTTTT	CASSLFGENKKLFF
NA	NA	TRBJ2-7	TRBV5-4	TGTGCCAGCAGCCCCGGGACGGTCCCGACCTACGAGCAGTACTTC	CASSPGTVPTYEQYF
TRBD1	NA	TRBJ1-5	TRBV27	TGTGCCAGCAGTAAGGAGACAGGGGGCGGTCAGCCCCAGCATTTT	CASSKETGGGQPQHF
NA	NA	TRBJ2-5	TRBV30	TGTGCCTGGAGTGTATTGGAGACCCAGTACTTC	CAWSVLETQYF
NA	once	TRBJ1-6	TRBV18	TGTGCCAGCTCAAACGACGGACTGTATAATTCACCCCTCCACTTT	CASSNDGLYNSPLHF
NA	NA	TRBJ1-2	TRBV4-3	TGCGCCAGCAGCCAAGAGGAGGACCACTATGGCTACACCTTC	CASSQEEDHYGYTF
NA	NA	TRBJ2-2	TRBV19	TGTGCCAGTAGTATTATAGATGGCCGAAACACCGGGGAGCTGTTTTTT	CASSIIDGRNTGELFF
NA	NA	TRBJ1-1	TRBV7-2	TGTGCCAGCAGCACATTTCCCCGGGGAGGCAACACTGAAGCTTTCTTT	CASSTFPRGGNTEAFF
NA	NA	TRBJ1-1	TRBV19	TGTGCCAGTAGTAGGGCAGGTCTCACTGAAGCTTTCTTT	CASSRAGLTEAFF
NA	NA	TRBJ2-1	TRBV11-3	TGTGCCAGCAGCTTAGACCCCCAGGTTGGTACTGAGCAGTTCTTC	CASSLDPQVGTEQFF
TRBD1	NA	TRBJ1-1	TRBV29-1	TGCAGCGTTGAGTCAAGGGGGCAGACTGAAGCTTTCTTT	CSVESRGQTEAFF
NA	NA	TRBJ2-1	TRBV6-1	TGTGCCAGCAGTGACCCCCGCAGGGAGTACAATGAGCAGTTCTTC	CASSDPRREYNEQFF
NA	NA	TRBJ1-5	TRBV2	TGTGCCAGCAGGAGCAGGGCCCTAGCGATGAATCAGCCCCAGCATTTT	CASRSRALAMNQPQHF
TRBD1	NA	TRBJ2-7	TRBV7-9	TGTGCCAGCAGGTACGAGACAGGGGGAATCCTCTACGAGCAGTACTTC	CASRYETGGILYEQYF
TRBD1	NA	TRBJ1-4	TRBV4-1	TGCGCCAGCAGCCAAGTGGGGGGAGGACAGGGAGTAGCAAAACTGTTTTTT	CASSQVGGGQGVAKLFF
TRBD1	NA	TRBJ1-2	TRBV6-5	TGTGCCAGCAGTTTGAGGACAGGAGGGGACTATGGCTACACCTTC	CASSLRTGGDYGYTF
NA	NA	TRBJ2-3	TRBV5-1	TGCGCCAGCAGCTTGGTGGATACGCAGTATTTT	CASSLVDTQYF
NA	NA	TRBJ2-3	TRBV5-8	TGTGCCAGCAGCTTAGGCGAGGGGGATACGCAGTATTTT	CASSLGEGDTQYF
TRBD2	once	TRBJ2-5	TRBV11-2	TGTGCCAGCAGAAGCCTGGGGGTGCTAGCGGGGGGAGAGACCCAGTACTTC	CASRSLGVLAGGETQYF
NA	NA	TRBJ1-1	TRBV9	TGTGCCAGCAGCGTAGCGGGGCAGGGATGGACTGAAGCTTTCTTT	CASSVAGQGWTEAFF
TRBD1	NA	TRBJ2-1	TRBV7-3	TGTGCCAGCAGCTTGGGACAGGCATGGATGGACAATGAGCAGTTCTTC	CASSLGQAWMDNEQFF
NA	NA	TRBJ1-1	TRBV19	TGTGCCAGTAGTATAACCCCCATGAACACTGAAGCTTTCTTT	CASSITPMNTEAFF
NA	NA	TRBJ1-6	TRBV5-4	TGTGCCAGCAGCTTGGGTGGCTCGGCAAATTCACCCCTCCACTTT	CASSLGGSANSPLHF
NA	NA	TRBJ1-5	TRBV19	TGTGCCGGGGGGATTGGGGGGAGCCAGCCCCAGCATTTT	CAGGIGGSQPQHF
NA	NA	TRBJ2-7	TRBV28	TGTGCCAGCAGTTCCCCGGGGACCCCTACCTACGAGCAGTACTTC	CASSSPGTPTYEQYF
NA	NA	TRBJ2-1	TRBV10-3	TGTGCCATCAGCCGTTACAATGAGCAGTTCTTC	CAISRYNEQFF
TRBD1	NA	TRBJ1-5	TRBV5-1	TGCGCCAGCAGCTTGGCTCCAGGGGGCGCCGGGCAGCCCCAGCATTTT	CASSLAPGGAGQPQHF
NA	NA	TRBJ2-7	TRBV7-9	TGTGCCAGCAGCCAAGACGGCCCCTACGAGCAGTACTTC	CASSQDGPYEQYF
TRBD2	NA	TRBJ2-1	TRBV2	TGTGCCAGCACACCTCTGGTCGCGGGAGGGCCAGAGGGGTACAATGAGCAGTTCTTC	CASTPLVAGGPEGYNEQFF
NA	NA	TRBJ1-6	TRBV6-4	TGTGCCAGCAGTGAACTCGGCAGTTCACCCCTCCACTTT	CASSELGSSPLHF
NA	NA	TRBJ2-3	TRBV5-1	TGCGCCAGCAGCTTGGTCCTCGCGGCTAGCACAGATACGCAGTATTTT	CASSLVLAASTDTQYF
NA	NA	TRBJ2-3	TRBV7-3	TGTGCCAGCACCACCGGAAACCCGGGGATCCCAGATACGCAGTATTTT	CASTTGNPGIPDTQYF
NA	NA	TRBJ2-5	TRBV30	TGTGCCTGGAGTCAGGGGGGGCAAGAGACCCAGTACTTC	CAWSQGGQETQYF
TRBD1	NA	TRBJ2-3	TRBV5-1	TGCGCCAGCAGCTCGTGGGGGACAGGCACCGATACGCAGTATTTT	CASSSWGTGTDTQYF
NA	NA	TRBJ2-2	TRBV28	TGTGCCAGCAGCGCACTACAGGGAAGCACCGGGGAGCTGTTTTTT	CASSALQGSTGELFF
NA	NA	TRBJ1-4	TRBV7-9	TGTGCCAGCAGCTTAGTAGTGGGGGCGGAAAAACTGTTTTTT	CASSLVVGAEKLFF
NA	once	TRBJ1-2	TRBV18	TGTGCCAGCTCACCAGGGGCGGCTAACTATGGCTACACCTTC	CASSPGAANYGYTF
NA	NA	TRBJ2-5	TRBV29-1	TGCAGCGTGGGGGTAGGGGCCCGGGCTGAGACCCAGTACTTC	CSVGVGARAETQYF